The 25 T cell receptor beta chains below were found in one sample sequenced in a study of blood T cell repertoires in COVID-19. Libraries were prepared by immunoSEQ multiplex PCR; TCRdb keeps only in-frame clonotypes and omits some of them. This repertoire shows roughly 300,000 clones, 80% to 90% found once; its top ten account for 1% to 1.5%. Source material: peripheral blood. The source is a woman aged 50 to 60 with acute or convalescent COVID-19.

The chain has TRBV4-3 and TRBJ2-7; 13 bases match TRBD2. The V gene end was trimmed by 1 base and the J gene end by 2 bases; junction bases not matched to a gene: 2. This CDR3 contains 16 residues. Per germline, CDR1 LGHNA and CDR2 YSLEER. In DNA, the CDR3 is TGCGCCAGCAGCCAAGGGACTAGCGGGAGCGCCTACGAGCAGTACTTC. Protein sequence: CASSQGTSGSAYEQYF.

This chain's CDR3 is CASSPTGNVYQPQHF. The DNA for the CDR3 is TGTGCCAGCAGTCCTACAGGGAATGTCTATCAGCCCCAGCATTTT. V and J are TRBV6-5 and TRBJ1-5; maybe TRBD1 (6 bases). Trimming left V 5 bases short and J 5 bases short, with 16 bases between. The germline V gene encodes CDR1 MNHEY and CDR2 SVGAGI. The CDR3 covers 15 residues.

V and J are TRBV9 and TRBJ1-4, with no clear D. This CDR3 region has 13 residues. Per the germline V gene, CDR1 is SGDLS and CDR2 is YYNGEE. Trimming pared 0 bases from V and 8 bases from J, leaving 8 bases between. CDR3 nucleotides: TGTGCCAGCAGCGTAGCGGAGGAAGAAAAACTGTTTTTT. It encodes CASSVAEEEKLFF. Drawing the rest from reference TRBV9 and TRBJ1-4, the complete variable domain is DSGVTQTPKHLITATGQRVTLRCSPRSGDLSVYWYQQSLDQGLQFLIQYYNGEERAKGNILERFSAQQFPDLHSELNLSSLELGDSALYFCASSVAEEEKLFFGSGTQLSVL.

The chain is built from TRBV7-3 and TRBJ2-3; TRBD2 aligns across 8 bases. Looked up from germline, CDR1 is SGHTA and CDR2 is FQGTGA. With V trimmed by 5 bases and J by 2 bases, 6 bases remained unmatched. CDR3 size: 15 residues. This chain's CDR3 is CASSPRGGYTDTQYF. CDR3 coding DNA: TGTGCCAGCAGCCCTCGGGGGGGGTACACAGATACGCAGTATTTT.

The rearrangement uses TRBV25-1 and TRBJ2-5; D unresolved. The germline V gene has CDR1 MGHDK and CDR2 SYGVNS. This CDR3 contains 11 residues. The germline V and J ends were trimmed by 6 bases and 7 bases, with 9 bases remaining between them. CDR3 in DNA: TGTGCCAGCAGCTTTGCTATGACCCAGTACTTC. This encodes CASSFAMTQYF.

The J gene is TRBJ2-7, the V gene TRBV28; 7 bases match TRBD2. CDR3 length: 13 residues. Per the germline V gene, CDR1 is MDHEN and CDR2 is SYDVKM. Trimming cost V 7 bases and J 3 bases; bases outside gene matches: 6. CDR3 in amino acids: CASIPGGNYEQYF. In DNA form, the CDR3 reads TGTGCCAGCATCCCGGGGGGAAACTACGAGCAGTACTTC.

The chain couples TRBV5-1 to TRBJ2-3; TRBD2 aligns across 12 bases. Unmatched junction bases numbered 4, after V lost 4 bases and J lost 4 bases. The CDR3 is 15 residues long. In germline, CDR1 is SGHRS, CDR2 YFSETQ. For the CDR3, the DNA is TGCGCCAGCAGCCGATCTAGCGGGGGGGCAGATACGCAGTATTTT. This sequence encodes CASSRSSGGADTQYF.

V and J are TRBV5-6 and TRBJ2-3; 10 bases fit TRBD2. Germline V gene data show CDR1 as SGHDT and CDR2 as YYEEEE. The length of the CDR3 is 15 residues. J gave up 3 bases and V 2 bases, and 3 bases lay outside the gene matches. This CDR3 is CASSFLAGVTDTQYF. The CDR3, as DNA: TGTGCCAGCAGCTTTCTAGCGGGAGTGACAGATACGCAGTATTTT. Filled out from reference TRBV5-6 and TRBJ2-3, the complete variable domain reads DAGVTQSPTHLIKTRGQQVTLRCSPKSGHDTVSWYQQALGQGPQFIFQYYEEEERQRGNFPDRFSGHQFPNYSSELNVNALLLGDSALYLCASSFLAGVTDTQYFGPGTRLTVL.

V is TRBV11-2 and J is TRBJ2-7; maybe TRBD1 (5 bases). The CDR3 consists of 13 residues. The germline V and J ends were trimmed by 3 bases and 9 bases, with 15 bases remaining between them. Germline V gene sequence: CDR1 SGHAT, CDR2 FQNNGV. CDR3 sequence: CASSFGAGRGQYV. The CDR3 DNA follows: TGTGCCAGCAGCTTTGGGGCAGGAAGGGGGCAGTACGTC.

The CDR3 region is CASSLYGSYNEQFF. For the CDR3, the DNA is TGTGCCAGCAGCTTGTATGGCAGCTACAATGAGCAGTTCTTC. This chain connects TRBV7-2 to TRBJ2-1; D not resolved. V dropped 3 bases and J dropped 3 bases, with 9 bases sitting between them. Germline CDR1 is SGHTA and CDR2 is FQGNSA. The CDR3 contains 14 residues.

This chain joins TRBV7-2 and TRBJ2-1, with 9 bases lining up with TRBD2. Germline CDR1 and CDR2: SGHTA and FQGNSA. V lost 3 bases and J lost 5; bases outside the gene matches: 5. This CDR3 contains 15 residues. The CDR3: CASSFMASGNNEQFF. Here the CDR3 DNA reads TGTGCCAGCAGCTTTATGGCTAGCGGGAACAATGAGCAGTTCTTC.

This clone was observed at least ten times. V gene TRBV2 combines with J gene TRBJ1-1; no clear D. This CDR3 has 13 amino acids. Per germline, CDR1 SNHLY and CDR2 FYNNEI. The germline V and J ends were trimmed by 1 base and 4 bases, with 7 bases remaining between them. In nucleotides, the CDR3 is TGTGCCAGCAGTGAAGTTGAGGGCACTGAAGCTTTCTTT. It is translated as CASSEVEGTEAFF.

The V gene is TRBV24-1, the J gene TRBJ1-5; 11 bases align to TRBD1. The ends lost 4 bases at V and 6 bases at J; junction bases unmatched: 7. The CDR3 loop spans 16 amino acids. Per germline, CDR1 KGHDR and CDR2 SFDVKD. The CDR3 nucleotides are TGTGCCACCAGTGACCCCGGACAGGGGGCGGGTCAGCCCCAGCATTTT. Its protein is CATSDPGQGAGQPQHF.

V usage is TRBV18 and J usage is TRBJ1-4; D call uncertain. Germline CDR1 is KGHSH and CDR2 is LQKENI. The CDR3 contains 13 residues. With 3 bases removed from V and 13 bases from J, the gap between germline ends came to 15 bases. CDR3: CASSPRRAEGLFF. The CDR3 DNA is TGTGCCAGCTCACCGCGGAGGGCCGAGGGACTGTTTTTT.

V and J are TRBV12-3 or TRBV12-4 and TRBJ1-1; unclear D gene. CDR3 size: 13 residues. V shed 6 bases and J shed 11 bases, with 19 bases lying between them. CDR3 nucleotides: TGTGCCAGCAGCACCGGGTCCACCAGCAAGGCTTTCTTT. Encoded protein: CASSTGSTSKAFF.

The chain couples TRBV6-6 to TRBJ2-7, with TRBD2 matching over 8 bases. The CDR3 consists of 14 residues. Losses at the gene ends were 5 bases for V and 2 bases for J; bases not matched to a gene: 5. The germline V gene encodes CDR1 MNHNY and CDR2 SVGAGI (reference sequence). CDR3 in amino acids: CASSNGGETYEQYF. The CDR3 bases are TGTGCCAGCAGTAACGGGGGGGAAACCTACGAGCAGTACTTC.

In its sample, this clone was seen a few times. The chain uses TRBV10-3 and TRBJ1-6, with 8 bases matching TRBD1. J gave up 5 bases and V 3 bases, and 0 bases lay outside the gene matches. CDR1 and CDR2 (germline): ENHRY, SYGVKD. The CDR3 runs 14 residues. Here the CDR3 reads CAISDRGHNSPLHF. The CDR3 DNA reads TGTGCCATCAGTGACAGGGGGCATAATTCACCCCTCCACTTT.

This chain links TRBV6-5 with TRBJ1-2, with 11 bases fitting TRBD1. The V segment lost 2 bases and the J segment 0 bases; nucleotides outside the gene matches: 2. The CDR3 has 16 amino acids. CDR1 and CDR2 (germline): MNHEY, SVGAGI. In DNA form, the CDR3 reads TGTGCCAGCAGTTACAAGGGACAGGGGGCTAACTATGGCTACACCTTC. This gives the protein CASSYKGQGANYGYTF.

This rearrangement joins TRBV29-1 to TRBJ2-2; TRBD1 might be the D (5 bases). The ends were cut back, 6 bases at V and 0 bases at J, with 14 bases in the middle. This CDR3 has 15 amino acids. Germline V CDR1 and CDR2: SQVTM, ANQGSEA. CDR3 loop: CSVGHSNSNTGELFF. The CDR3 nucleotides are TGCAGCGTAGGACATTCGAATTCGAACACCGGGGAGCTGTTTTTT.

This chain joins TRBV2 and TRBJ2-1; possibly TRBD2 for D (5 bases). The CDR3 is made up of 13 amino acids. Trimming removed 8 bases from V and 5 bases from J, with 13 bases in between. CDR1 is SNHLY and CDR2 is FYNNEI in the germline V gene. CDR3 loop: CASRLLGNNEQFF. CDR3 bases: TGTGCCAGCCGACTACTTGGTAACAATGAGCAGTTCTTC.

This clone came up a few times. The V and J genes are TRBV7-9 and TRBJ2-3; TRBD1 aligns across 8 bases. Germline values: CDR1 SEHNR, CDR2 FQNEAQ (reference sequence). The CDR3 contains 16 residues. After removal of 4 bases from V and 4 bases from J, the junction contained 10 bases not matched to a gene. The CDR3 loop reads CASSSWTGTGADTQYF. CDR3 bases: TGTGCCAGCAGCTCCTGGACAGGGACCGGCGCAGATACGCAGTATTTT.

Details on this clone: The sample contains more than one DNA sequence encoding this CDR3. The rearrangement uses TRBV4-3 and TRBJ1-4; maybe TRBD1 (5 bases). The germline V and J ends were trimmed by 3 bases and 2 bases, with 10 bases remaining between them. Germline V gene sequence: CDR1 LGHNA, CDR2 YSLEER. The CDR3 length is 15 residues. CDR3 in DNA: TGCGCCAGCAGCCAGGGGGGACTCACTAATGAAAAACTGTTTTTT. Protein: CASSQGGLTNEKLFF.

The count of this clone is one. The genes are TRBV6-2 or TRBV6-3 and TRBJ2-1; TRBD2 matches at 7 bases. The germline V gene has CDR1 MNHEY and CDR2 SVGEGT. The CDR3 totals 14 residues. The J segment lost 8 bases and the V segment lost 7 bases, leaving 11 bases of the junction unmatched. CDR3 in amino acids: CASTPIGRKDEQFF. The CDR3 DNA is TGTGCCAGCACCCCTATCGGGAGGAAGGATGAGCAGTTCTTC.

CDR3 nucleotides: TGTGCCAGCAGCGCGGGGTTGGATTCAGATACGCAGTATTTT. Amino acid sequence: CASSAGLDSDTQYF. The chain employs TRBV9 and TRBJ2-3, with a tentative D call TRBD2 (5 bases). CDR3 size: 14 residues. V lost 3 bases and J 4 bases, leaving 12 bases between the germline ends. In germline, CDR1 is SGDLS, CDR2 YYNGEE.

This chain connects TRBV19 to TRBJ1-2; 9 bases map to TRBD1. This CDR3 region has 14 residues. Germline CDR1 is LNHDA and CDR2 is SQIVND (reference sequence). V dropped 5 bases and J dropped 6; count of bases not matched to a gene: 7. The DNA of the CDR3 is TGTGCCAGTAGTCGTACAGGGGGCGACGATGGCTACACCTTC. This sequence encodes CASSRTGGDDGYTF.